This T cell receptor beta chain is from a study of CD8+ T cells in alopecia areata. The study's findings and limits: The study also sequences resident alphabeta T cells of normal skin in scalp samples. It was lesional scalp, especially alopecia totalis/universalis, that showed higher clonality than normal scalp.

Isolated RNA was reverse transcribed into cDNA used as the sequencing template. Measured with immunoSEQ multiplex PCR; TCRdb has only the in-frame clones, and not every one. The table includes 180,000 or so clones, roughly 64% detected once. Details on this clone: The antigen is undetermined. Other nucleotide sequences from this sample produce the same CDR3.

CDR1 and CDR2 from the germline V gene are SGHRS and YFSETQ. The CDR3 covers 15 residues. V lost 2 bases, J lost 3 bases, and 4 bases stayed unmatched. As for treatment: oral pan-JAK inhibitor, 5-10 mg twice daily. Patients with alopecia areata provided lesional scalp punch biopsies as well as peripheral blood. The chain joins TRBV5-1 to TRBJ2-2; TRBD2 matches 7 bases. The receptor was derived from a human donor with alopecia areata. This material consisted of CD4+ T cells sorted from blood, taken at week 24, from a patient treated with tofacitinib. CDR3 DNA sequence: TGCGCCAGCAGCTTAGGGACTACCTACACCGGGGAGCTGTTTTTT. Amino acid sequence: CASSLGTTYTGELFF.